The 21 T cell receptor beta chains reported below all come from one sample, sequenced in a study of T cell repertoires in cytomegalovirus infection. The antigens of these receptors remain unknown. Using its own MiXCR run on the reads, TCRdb lists one record per CDR3 protein. The sample shows roughly 110,000 distinct CDR3 sequences, 30% of them seen only once. The source material was CD8+ T cells from cultured PBMCs, sampled from culture after CMV antigen stimulation. The origin of the receptors is a human donor in good health (CMV status not recorded). Some clones in this sample may be carry-over from other donors' samples.

This clonotype appeared a few times. The gene calls are TRBV25-1 and TRBJ1-1, with TRBD1 matching over 9 bases. V shed 6 bases, J shed 1 base, and the junction held 3 bases outside the gene matches. This CDR3 is built from 14 residues. Germline CDR1 MGHDK, CDR2 SYGVNS. In DNA form, the CDR3 reads TGTGCCAGCAGGGGGACAGGGCCGAACACTGAAGCTTTCTTT. Encoded protein: CASRGTGPNTEAFF.

The gene calls are TRBV6-2 or TRBV6-3 and TRBJ1-1; D may be TRBD1 (6 bases). The ends were cut back, 4 bases at V and 2 bases at J, with 11 bases in the middle. The germline V gene encodes CDR1 MNHEY and CDR2 SVGEGT. This CDR3 comprises 14 residues. CDR3 loop: CASSSIRGNTEAFF. DNA of the CDR3: TGTGCCAGCAGTTCGATCAGGGGAAACACTGAAGCTTTCTTT.

Only a few counts were recorded for this clonotype. This chain links TRBV14 with TRBJ2-1; D possibly corresponds to TRBD1 (7 bases). Trimming took off 0 bases at V and 4 bases at J, with 16 bases between the two ends. The CDR3 extends over 17 amino acids. Germline-derived CDR1 and CDR2 are SGHDN and FVKESK. DNA for the CDR3: TGTGCCAGCAGCCAAGATTCTTGGCAGGGGGGTTACAATGAGCAGTTCTTC. Translating it yields CASSQDSWQGGYNEQFF.

V is TRBV20-1 and J is TRBJ1-2; no clear D gene. CDR3 size: 12 residues. Trimming took off 3 bases at V and 5 bases at J, with 10 bases between the two ends. CDR1 is DFQATT, CDR2 SNEGSKA, per germline (reference sequence). The CDR3 region has the DNA TGCAGTGCTAGGGCCAGGCAATATGGCTACACCTTC. Protein: CSARARQYGYTF.

This clonotype was recorded a few times. The chain is built from TRBV5-4 and TRBJ2-7; D call uncertain. Germline CDR1 reads SGHNT; CDR2 reads YYREEE (reference sequence). Between the trimmed V and J ends, which lost 4 bases and 3 bases, there was a span of 11 bases. CDR3 length: 13 residues. The CDR3, as DNA: TGTGCCAGCAGCGGCCCGGACGTCTACGAGCAGTACTTC. Its translation is CASSGPDVYEQYF. Filled out from reference TRBV5-4 and TRBJ2-7, the complete variable domain reads ETGVTQSPTHLIKTRGQQVTLRCSSQSGHNTVSWYQQALGQGPQFIFQYYREEENGRGNFPPRFSGLQFPNYSSELNVNALELDDSALYLCASSGPDVYEQYFGPGTRLTVT.

The CDR3 spells CASKLGTGSNSPLHF. The CDR3 nucleotides read TGTGCCAGCAAGCTTGGGACAGGGAGCAATTCACCCCTCCACTTT. The chain recombines TRBV3-1 with TRBJ1-6; TRBD1 matches at 9 bases. The germline gives CDR1 LGHDT, CDR2 YNNKEL (reference sequence). The CDR3 totals 15 residues. V gave up 7 bases and J gave up 7 bases; unmatched junction bases: 8.

This clonotype was observed a handful of times. The genes are TRBV11-1 and TRBJ1-1; D is ambiguous. V lost 5 bases, J lost 1 base, and 8 bases lay in between. This CDR3 region has 13 residues. Germline V gene lookup returns CDR1 SGHAT and CDR2 FQDESV (reference sequence). This CDR3 reads CASSRISNTEAFF. The CDR3 DNA sequence: TGTGCCAGCAGCAGGATCTCGAACACTGAAGCTTTCTTT.

The CDR3 DNA reads TGTGCCACCAGTGATTTCGAGACATTCGGGGGCTACACCTTC. As protein: CATSDFETFGGYTF. The chain recombines TRBV24-1 with TRBJ1-2; D remains unclear. Trimming stripped 1 base from V and 8 bases from J, with 13 bases between. Germline values: CDR1 KGHDR, CDR2 SFDVKD. CDR3 length: 14 amino acids.

The chain has TRBV7-6 and TRBJ2-2; TRBD1 matches 7 bases. The CDR3 totals 17 residues. J gave up 2 bases and V 1 base, and 7 bases lay outside the gene matches. The V gene's germline CDR1 is SGHVS and CDR2 FNYEAQ. The CDR3 loop reads CASSLDSTGQNTGELFF. CDR3 DNA: TGTGCCAGCAGCTTAGACTCGACAGGGCAAAACACCGGGGAGCTGTTTTTT.

This clonotype was counted at least ten times. The V call is TRBV4-1, the J call TRBJ1-1; D not resolved. CDR1 MGHRA and CDR2 YSYEKL come from the germline V gene. The CDR3 extends over 15 amino acids. V lost 0 bases, J lost 1 base, and 9 bases lay in between. The CDR3, as DNA: TGCGCCAGCAGCCAAGAGGGGAGCGGGAACACTGAAGCTTTCTTT. This codes for CASSQEGSGNTEAFF.

This clonotype turned up a few times. CDR3 sequence: CASSLARGVGYTF. CDR3 nucleotides: TGTGCCAGCAGCTTAGCCCGAGGGGTCGGCTACACCTTC. This chain links TRBV7-9 with TRBJ1-2; D might be TRBD1 (5 bases). This CDR3 has 13 amino acids. Germline V gene sequence: CDR1 SEHNR, CDR2 FQNEAQ (reference sequence). The V end was cut by 0 bases, the J end by 8 bases, with 10 bases between. Drawing the rest from reference TRBV7-9 and TRBJ1-2, the complete variable domain is DTGVSQNPRHKITKRGQNVTFRCDPISEHNRLYWYRQTLGQGPEFLTYFQNEAQLEKSRLLSDRFSAERPKGSFSTLEIQRTEQGDSAMYLCASSLARGVGYTFGSGTRLTVV.

This clonotype has just a few counts. The rearrangement links TRBV12-3 or TRBV12-4 to TRBJ2-7; D ambiguous. The CDR3 contains 16 residues. The V end was cut by 1 base, the J end by 6 bases, with 19 bases between. The CDR3: CASSLDYGPTSAEQYF. In nucleotides, the CDR3 is TGTGCCAGCAGTTTAGATTATGGACCTACCTCGGCCGAGCAGTACTTC.

This clonotype was counted between two and nine times. In DNA form, the CDR3 reads TGTGCCACCAGCCCCAGGACAGACCGAAAGGAAAAACTGTTTTTT. Protein product: CATSPRTDRKEKLFF. The chain employs TRBV15 and TRBJ1-4; tentative D call: TRBD1 (6 bases). Germline V gives CDR1 LNHNV, CDR2 YYDKDF (reference sequence). Trimming left V 5 bases short and J 8 bases short, with 18 bases between. CDR3 length: 15 residues.

The chain joins TRBV5-5 to TRBJ2-3; the D gene is possibly TRBD1 (5 bases). V was trimmed by 3 bases and J by 2 bases, leaving 19 bases between them. The germline V gene encodes CDR1 SGHKS and CDR2 YYEKEE (reference sequence). The CDR3 runs to 17 residues. CDR3 residues: CASSSPLTGENTDTQYF. For the CDR3, the DNA is TGTGCCAGCAGCTCTCCCCTTACAGGAGAAAACACAGATACGCAGTATTTT.

A few counts support this clonotype. This sequence joins TRBV2 and TRBJ2-3; D is undetermined. This CDR3 contains 12 residues. Germline CDR1 and CDR2: SNHLY and FYNNEI. V lost 5 bases to trimming and J lost 6 bases, with 9 bases between them. The CDR3 is CASSYSVDTQYF. CDR3 DNA: TGTGCCAGCAGTTACAGTGTTGATACGCAGTATTTT.

The J gene is TRBJ2-7, the V gene TRBV12-3 or TRBV12-4; unclear D gene. The CDR3 extends over 13 amino acids. The V gene lost 2 bases and the J gene lost 2 bases, with 7 bases spanning the gap. The CDR3 reads CASSLTAAYEQYF. The CDR3 nucleotides are TGTGCCAGCAGTTTAACAGCCGCCTACGAGCAGTACTTC.

A note on this clonotype: A read error may be the cause here, since a much bigger clone is one base away. The chain has TRBV24-1 and TRBJ1-5, with D unresolved. The length of the CDR3 is 15 residues. CDR1 is KGHDR, CDR2 SFDVKD, per germline. In nucleotides, the CDR3 is TGTACCACCAGTGATGGGCGTTTTGGCAATCAGCCCCAGCATTTT. Translating it yields CTTSDGRFGNQPQHF.

CDR3 DNA sequence: TGTGCCAGCAGTTACCCGGATCTTGGTAGCGGGGGCCTAAACACCGGGGAGCTGTTTTTT. This codes for CASSYPDLGSGGLNTGELFF. The gene calls are TRBV6-5 and TRBJ2-2; 9 bases line up with TRBD2. The CDR3 length is 20 residues. V shed 2 bases, J shed 2 bases, and the junction held 15 bases outside the gene matches. In germline, CDR1 is MNHEY, CDR2 SVGAGI.

A few counts support this clonotype. The J gene is TRBJ1-1, the V gene TRBV12-3 or TRBV12-4; D gene ambiguous. The CDR3 runs to 16 residues. V was trimmed by 4 bases and J by 1 base, leaving 16 bases between them. The CDR3 nucleotides are TGTGCCAGCAGTTCCCTTGGCTTAAATGGGAACACTGAAGCTTTCTTT. This codes for CASSSLGLNGNTEAFF.

The V and J genes are TRBV9 and TRBJ2-1; 8 positions match TRBD2. The germline V gene has CDR1 SGDLS and CDR2 YYNGEE. The ends lost 0 bases at V and 3 bases at J; junction bases unmatched: 2. The CDR3 contains 15 residues. In nucleotides, the CDR3 is TGTGCCAGCAGCGTAGGGACTAGCAGCTACAATGAGCAGTTCTTC. Its translation is CASSVGTSSYNEQFF.

The table lists this clonotype with a few counts. The gene calls are TRBV5-1 and TRBJ2-7; the D gene could be TRBD1 or TRBD2 (5 bases each). V dropped 5 bases and J dropped 4 bases, with 16 bases sitting between them. Germline lookup yields CDR1 SGHRS and CDR2 YFSETQ. The CDR3 sequence is 14 residues long. CDR3 bases: TGCGCCAGCAGAGAGGGGATGGTCTCGTACGAGCAGTACTTC. It yields the protein CASREGMVSYEQYF.